This TCR beta chain was recovered during a study of blood T cell repertoires in COVID-19. Per the study methods: Estimation of nucleated cell counts relied on the amplification of reference gene primers. Only in-frame clones appear in the TCRdb table, and some are missing; sequencing was by immunoSEQ multiplex PCR. V and J calls and clone size are copied from that table; D and trimming were computed from the DNA. The sample shows around 180,000 clones, about four fifths of them seen only once. Sequenced input: PBMCs or T cells enriched from blood (not recorded which). The clonotype was recovered from a man aged 50 or older who had recovered from COVID-19.

CDR3 in amino acids: CASAESTPNYGYTF. CDR3 nucleotides: TGCGCCAGCGCGGAATCAACCCCTAACTATGGCTACACCTTC. The genes are TRBV5-1 and TRBJ1-2; D remains unclear. The V end was cut by 7 bases, the J end by 0 bases, with 13 bases between. Germline CDR1 and CDR2: SGHRS and YFSETQ. The length of the CDR3 is 14 residues.